The following is a TCR beta chain sequence with its context. Original processing notes: How many nucleated cells were present was estimated from reference gene primer amplification. TCRdb's copy holds only in-frame clones and misses some; the assay was immunoSEQ multiplex PCR. The V and J calls and clone size come from that table; D and trimming were worked out from the DNA. The sample has fewer than 250,000 clones, 70% to 90% seen once. The sample belongs to a study of blood T cell repertoires in COVID-19. Study context: COVID-19 samples collected from the United States, Italy and Spain covered acute and convalescent phases.

The CDR3 totals 15 residues. The germline CDR1 and CDR2 sequences are MDHEN and SYDVKM. After removal of 6 bases from V and 1 base from J, the junction contained 4 bases not matched to a gene. Sequenced sample: peripheral blood. This chain uses TRBV28 with TRBJ2-7; 12 positions agree with TRBD2. This TCR derives from a woman in her forties who had recovered from COVID-19. CDR3 sequence reads: CASSRLAGASYEQYF. The CDR3 nucleotides are TGTGCCAGCAGCCGACTAGCGGGAGCTTCCTACGAGCAGTACTTC.